The 10 T cell receptor beta chains reported below all come from one sample, sequenced in a study of OX40 agonist ivuxolimab in advanced cancers. Produced via immunoSEQ multiplex PCR; TCRdb's table is partial and in-frame only. Counted here are 11,000 to 15,000 clones, roughly 84% occurring once; the ten biggest clones make up around two thirds. The sample consisted of CD4+ or CD8+ T cells sorted from blood, taken in a trial of the OX40 agonist ivuxolimab. The receptors stem from an adult with an advanced solid tumor such as melanoma, head and neck, liver or kidney cancer.

The V call is TRBV19, the J call TRBJ1-1, with D unresolved. V gave up 3 bases and J gave up 7 bases, with 9 bases separating them. The CDR3 runs to 12 residues. From germline, CDR1 is LNHDA and CDR2 SQIVND (reference sequence). CDR3 sequence reads: CASSIGVREAFF. The DNA of the CDR3 is TGTGCCAGTAGTATCGGTGTACGTGAAGCTTTCTTT.

The J gene is TRBJ2-5, the V gene TRBV4-3; perhaps TRBD1 as D (6 bases). The CDR3 covers 15 residues. Germline CDR1 and CDR2: LGHNA and YSLEER. The ends were cut back, 0 bases at V and 1 base at J, with 9 bases in the middle. For the CDR3, the DNA is TGCGCCAGCAGCCAAGAACAGGGAATCCAAGAGACCCAGTACTTC. Translated: CASSQEQGIQETQYF.

The genes are TRBV27 and TRBJ1-1, with D hard to call. This CDR3 has 14 amino acids. Germline CDR1 MNHEY, CDR2 SMNVEV (reference sequence). V lost 2 bases to trimming and J lost 4 bases, with 11 bases between them. CDR3 protein: CASSLLGRSTEAFF. As DNA, the CDR3 is TGTGCCAGCAGTTTACTAGGGCGGAGCACTGAAGCTTTCTTT.

This chain links TRBV25-1 with TRBJ2-7; no reliable D call. CDR3 length: 12 amino acids. Germline-derived CDR1 and CDR2 are MGHDK and SYGVNS. V lost 2 bases to trimming and J lost 3 bases, with 5 bases between them. The CDR3 loop reads CASSEQGYEQYF. The CDR3 region has the DNA TGTGCCAGCAGTGAACAAGGCTACGAGCAGTACTTC.

The chain uses TRBV5-1 and TRBJ2-7, with 8 bases identical to TRBD1. Losses at the gene ends were 3 bases for V and 4 bases for J; bases not matched to a gene: 3. Germline V CDR1 and CDR2: SGHRS, YFSETQ. CDR3 length: 13 residues. In nucleotides, the CDR3 is TGCGCCAGCAGCTGGACAGGGTTATACGAGCAGTACTTC. It codes for CASSWTGLYEQYF.

The V call is TRBV9, the J call TRBJ2-7; possible D gene TRBD2, 5 bases. There are 14 residues in the CDR3. V was clipped by 3 bases and J by 2 bases, with 12 bases between them. The germline CDR1 and CDR2 sequences are SGDLS and YYNGEE. The CDR3 DNA sequence: TGTGCCAGCAGCGGCCGGGATTCAACCTACGAGCAGTACTTC. Protein product: CASSGRDSTYEQYF.

The chain uses TRBV19 and TRBJ1-1; D is unclear. The CDR3 extends over 13 amino acids. Germline CDR1 reads LNHDA; CDR2 reads SQIVND (reference sequence). Trimming cost V 6 bases and J 0 bases, with 8 bases left between them. CDR3 nucleotides: TGTGCCAGTAGGGTCGGGATGAACACTGAAGCTTTCTTT. Protein: CASRVGMNTEAFF. Full variable domain (missing parts from reference TRBV19 and TRBJ1-1): DGGITQSPKYLFRKEGQNVTLSCEQNLNHDAMYWYRQDPGQGLRLIYYSQIVNDFQKGDIAEGYSVSREKKESFPLTVTSAQKNPTAFYLCASRVGMNTEAFFGQGTRLTVV.

The gene calls are TRBV2 and TRBJ2-7; 9 positions match TRBD1. The CDR3 extends over 14 amino acids. The V and J ends lost 4 bases and 5 bases, in that order; junction bases with no gene match: 6. Germline V gives CDR1 SNHLY, CDR2 FYNNEI. The CDR3 region has the DNA TGTGCCAGCAGTGGGGGGACAGGGTGGAACGAGCAGTACTTC. This sequence encodes CASSGGTGWNEQYF.

V and J are TRBV6-5 and TRBJ1-5; 7 nucleotides align to TRBD1. The CDR3 is 14 amino acids. V shed 0 bases and J 9 bases; nucleotides not matched to a gene: 5. Germline CDR1 is MNHEY and CDR2 is SVGAGI. The CDR3 nucleotides read TGTGCCAGCAGTTACTCGACAGGGACCAGGCCCCAGCATTTT. The encoded protein is CASSYSTGTRPQHF.

The chain is built from TRBV9 and TRBJ1-2, with D perhaps matching TRBD1 (5 bases). The germline V and J ends were trimmed by 4 bases and 8 bases, with 15 bases remaining between them. Germline V lookup: CDR1 SGDLS, CDR2 YYNGEE. The CDR3 contains 13 residues. The CDR3 DNA sequence: TGTGCCAGCAGCCCCGGGGCAGGGTGGGGCTACACCTTC. It is translated as CASSPGAGWGYTF. The full variable domain, in which reference TRBV9 and TRBJ1-2 provide the parts outside the CDR3, is DSGVTQTPKHLITATGQRVTLRCSPRSGDLSVYWYQQSLDQGLQFLIQYYNGEERAKGNILERFSAQQFPDLHSELNLSSLELGDSALYFCASSPGAGWGYTFGSGTRLTVV.